The rows below give T cell receptor beta chains drawn from one sample of a study of CD8+CD57+ T cells in acquired aplastic anemia. TCRdb independently ran MiXCR on the reads; one entry per CDR3 protein. The sample includes 350,000 to 450,000 distinct CDR3 sequences, 60% to 80% seen only once; the top ten take under 4.5%. What was sequenced was sorted CD4+, CD8+, or CD8+CD57+ T cells (not recorded which) from PBMCs. The receptor set was obtained from a human donor in good health, serving as a control. CDR3s leave out the opening cysteine and the closing phenylalanine or tryptophan. The order of the fields is CDR3 protein, V gene, D gene, CDR3 length. D genes are given only for firm matches.

cdr3_aa: ASRSGGGYDGYT
v_call: TRBV2
d_call: TRBD1
cdr3_length: 12

cdr3_aa: ASSVEGGQA
v_call: TRBV9
d_call: .
cdr3_length: 9

cdr3_aa: ASSEWTGSYEQY
v_call: TRBV10-1
d_call: TRBD1
cdr3_length: 12

cdr3_aa: ASSQSPGRDGYT
v_call: TRBV4-1
d_call: .
cdr3_length: 12

cdr3_aa: SASPDKALAGLDNEQF
v_call: TRBV20-1
d_call: TRBD2
cdr3_length: 16

cdr3_aa: ASSARDRVYEQY
v_call: TRBV12-3/TRBV12-4
d_call: TRBD1
cdr3_length: 12

cdr3_aa: ASSAAGGGNQPH
v_call: TRBV7-2
d_call: TRBD1
cdr3_length: 12

cdr3_aa: ASSFSQTYEQY
v_call: TRBV7-9
d_call: .
cdr3_length: 11

cdr3_aa: ASSQGDPT
v_call: TRBV7-8
d_call: TRBD1
cdr3_length: 8

cdr3_aa: ASSSGTGSAEH
v_call: TRBV19
d_call: TRBD1
cdr3_length: 11

cdr3_aa: AIRDSYGYT
v_call: TRBV10-3
d_call: TRBD1
cdr3_length: 9

cdr3_aa: ASISTGGINGYTF
v_call: TRBV2
d_call: TRBD1
cdr3_length: 13

cdr3_aa: ASSNPGSPLH
v_call: TRBV19
d_call: .
cdr3_length: 10

cdr3_aa: AISEGGGVGYT
v_call: TRBV10-3
d_call: .
cdr3_length: 11

cdr3_aa: AISYAPSAGGITDTQY
v_call: TRBV10-3
d_call: TRBD2
cdr3_length: 16

cdr3_aa: KRGAGDEKLF
v_call: TRBV29-1
d_call: .
cdr3_length: 10

cdr3_aa: ASSSGQGECETQY
v_call: TRBV5-1
d_call: TRBD1
cdr3_length: 13

cdr3_aa: SAHAVAGGRQF
v_call: TRBV29-1
d_call: .
cdr3_length: 11

cdr3_aa: ASNLFGDGAQH
v_call: TRBV7-9
d_call: .
cdr3_length: 11

cdr3_aa: ASSEGGKTQY
v_call: TRBV2
d_call: .
cdr3_length: 10

cdr3_aa: ASSRQGGVTGELF
v_call: TRBV19
d_call: .
cdr3_length: 13

cdr3_aa: ASSETGPGNTIY
v_call: TRBV7-9
d_call: .
cdr3_length: 12

cdr3_aa: ASSLRRGQNEKLF
v_call: TRBV7-2
d_call: TRBD1
cdr3_length: 13

cdr3_aa: ASSGTIGNEQF
v_call: TRBV19
d_call: .
cdr3_length: 11

cdr3_aa: ASSGSGMTGMNTEAF
v_call: TRBV6-2/TRBV6-3
d_call: .
cdr3_length: 15

cdr3_aa: ASTPTSGNNEQF
v_call: TRBV12-3/TRBV12-4
d_call: TRBD2
cdr3_length: 12

cdr3_aa: ATSGTAPQADYNEQF
v_call: TRBV24-1
d_call: .
cdr3_length: 15

cdr3_aa: SALHATNET
v_call: TRBV20-1
d_call: .
cdr3_length: 9

cdr3_aa: ASRSWTETGEGQT
v_call: TRBV7-8
d_call: .
cdr3_length: 13

cdr3_aa: SASRGEEGGVYGYT
v_call: TRBV20-1
d_call: .
cdr3_length: 14